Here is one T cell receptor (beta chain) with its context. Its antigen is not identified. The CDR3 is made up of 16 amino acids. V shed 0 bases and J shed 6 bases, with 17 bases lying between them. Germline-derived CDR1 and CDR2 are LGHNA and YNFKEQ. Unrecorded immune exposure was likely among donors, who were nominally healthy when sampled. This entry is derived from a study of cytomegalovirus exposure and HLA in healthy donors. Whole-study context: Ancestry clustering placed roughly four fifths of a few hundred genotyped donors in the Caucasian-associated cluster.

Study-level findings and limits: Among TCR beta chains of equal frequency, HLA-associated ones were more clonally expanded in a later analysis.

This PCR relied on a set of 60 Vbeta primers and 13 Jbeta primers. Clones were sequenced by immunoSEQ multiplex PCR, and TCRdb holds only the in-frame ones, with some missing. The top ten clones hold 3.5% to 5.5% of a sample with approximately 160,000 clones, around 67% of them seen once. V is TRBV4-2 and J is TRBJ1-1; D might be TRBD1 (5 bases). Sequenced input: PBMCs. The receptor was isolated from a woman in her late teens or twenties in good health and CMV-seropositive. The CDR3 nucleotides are TGTGCCAGCAGCCAAGATAGGCGACAGACTAGCCCTGAAGCTTTCTTT. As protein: CASSQDRRQTSPEAFF.